This T cell receptor (beta chain) was identified in a study of cytomegalovirus exposure and HLA in healthy donors. At the level of the study: Among the 400 or so donors who were genotyped, about 80% fell in the genetic ancestry cluster that is associated with self-reported Caucasian donors.

The V gene end was trimmed by 4 bases and the J gene end by 3 bases; junction bases not matched to a gene: 4. The germline V gene has CDR1 SGHRS and CDR2 YFSETQ. The CDR3 has 15 amino acids. Primers for the PCR totalled 60 Vbeta and 13 Jbeta. Some clones are missing from TCRdb's copy, which holds only in-frame ones; the method was immunoSEQ multiplex PCR. The sample lists over 75,000 clones, 82% seen once, with approximately 3.6% in the top ten. The TCR comes from a man aged 25-45 years in good health and CMV-seropositive. The V gene is TRBV5-1, the J gene TRBJ2-7, with TRBD2 matching 13 bases. Specimen: PBMCs. The DNA of the CDR3 is TGCGCCAGCAGCGAACGACTAGCGGGAGGCTACGAGCAGTACTTC. Translation: CASSERLAGGYEQYF.